The present T cell receptor beta chain was sequenced within a study of shared clonotypes between healthy human individuals. Study overall: Each donor's CD4 naive and CD4 memory cells filled three plates apiece, CD8 naive two, and CD8 memory one. Study observations and caveats: The study found lower generation probabilities in non-shared clonotypes than in those shared by all four donors.

With regard to this clone: The antigen is unknown.

Per the authors' pipeline: ImmunoSEQ gave junction-only sequences without quality scores, so filtering differed. TCRdb keeps only in-frame clones here, not all; method: immunoSEQ multiplex PCR. V, J and clone size reflect that table, while D and trimming were determined from the DNA. The data hold millions of clones, with roughly 95% observed a single time. Sequencing was performed on naive CD4+ T cells sorted from blood. The sample's subset: CD45RA+ positively selected. This receptor was obtained from a man aged 18 to 30 in good health.

The CDR3 DNA follows: TGTGCCAGCAGTTACTCGGGACAGTTCTCTGGAAACACCATATATTTT. It encodes CASSYSGQFSGNTIYF. The gene calls are TRBV6-5 and TRBJ1-3; 7 nucleotides align to TRBD1. This CDR3 is built from 16 residues. Unmatched junction bases numbered 2, after V lost 0 bases and J lost 0 bases. CDR1 MNHEY and CDR2 SVGAGI come from the germline V gene.